Shown below are 30 T cell receptor beta chains from a single sample sequenced in a study of blood T cell repertoires in COVID-19. Profiled with immunoSEQ multiplex PCR; TCRdb holds only in-frame clones, not every one. The table has approximately 150,000 clones, roughly 88% seen once; the top ten hold more than 4.5%. Material: PBMCs or T cells enriched from blood (not recorded which). These receptors originate from a man aged 65 to 85 who had been exposed to COVID-19.

This chain links TRBV30 with TRBJ1-2; D is possibly TRBD1 (6 bases). The CDR3 extends over 14 amino acids. Germline loops: CDR1 GTSNPN, CDR2 SVGIG (reference sequence). Trimming removed 4 bases from V and 0 bases from J, with 12 bases in between. The CDR3 loop reads CAWNRDTSNYGYTF. CDR3 in DNA: TGTGCCTGGAATCGGGACACCTCTAACTATGGCTACACCTTC.

The V call is TRBV9, the J call TRBJ2-1; 13 bases fit TRBD2. Per germline, CDR1 SGDLS and CDR2 YYNGEE. V lost 3 bases, J lost 0 bases, and 6 bases stayed unmatched. This CDR3 spans 18 amino acids. The CDR3 nucleotides read TGTGCCAGCAGCGCCCCGACTAGCGGGGGGAGCTCCTACAATGAGCAGTTCTTC. It encodes CASSAPTSGGSSYNEQFF.

CDR3 nucleotides: TGTGCCAGCAGCTTAGAGCGGCCAACTAATGAAAAACTGTTTTTT. Translating it yields CASSLERPTNEKLFF. The chain uses TRBV7-2 and TRBJ1-4; no clear D gene. Germline CDR1 and CDR2: SGHTA and FQGNSA. V shed 1 base and J shed 0 bases, with 6 bases lying between them. The CDR3 contains 15 residues.

This clone was observed a handful of times. This sequence joins TRBV6-2 or TRBV6-3 and TRBJ2-3; the match to TRBD1 covers 9 bases. CDR1 is MNHEY, CDR2 SVGEGT, per germline. V lost 5 bases, J lost 11 bases, and 11 bases stayed unmatched. The CDR3 loop spans 14 amino acids. CDR3 residues: CASSTPRGQGMQYF. CDR3 in DNA: TGTGCCAGCAGTACTCCGAGGGGACAGGGAATGCAGTATTTT.

This sequence joins TRBV7-6 and TRBJ2-7; 8 nucleotides line up with TRBD2. Unmatched junction bases numbered 8, after V lost 1 base and J lost 3 bases. Per germline, CDR1 SGHVS and CDR2 FNYEAQ. The CDR3 totals 16 residues. CDR3 residues: CASSLEGGGSYYEQYF. The DNA for the CDR3 is TGTGCCAGCAGCTTAGAGGGCGGGGGGTCTTACTACGAGCAGTACTTC.

This clone was seen just once. The chain combines TRBV12-3 or TRBV12-4 with TRBJ2-7; TRBD2 might be the D (5 bases). V lost 1 base to trimming and J lost 6 bases, with 10 bases between them. This CDR3 comprises 13 residues. In DNA, the CDR3 is TGTGCCAGCAGTTTAGGAGGGAAGGGCGAGCAGTACTTC. Translation gives CASSLGGKGEQYF.

This rearrangement joins TRBV18 to TRBJ1-1; weak D call: TRBD1 (5 bases). This CDR3 has 15 residues. The V gene lost 4 bases and the J gene lost 3 bases, with 15 bases spanning the gap. Germline V CDR1 and CDR2: KGHSH, LQKENI. The CDR3 here is CASSQPGRGDTEAFF. As DNA, the CDR3 is TGTGCCAGCTCACAACCGGGACGGGGGGACACTGAAGCTTTCTTT.

V gene TRBV19 combines with J gene TRBJ2-7; the match to TRBD2 covers 9 bases. This CDR3 has 14 residues. V lost 4 bases, J lost 5 bases, and 6 bases stayed unmatched. Looked up from germline, CDR1 is LNHDA and CDR2 is SQIVND (reference sequence). In DNA, the CDR3 is TGTGCCAGTAGTAGAATAGCGGGAGTGGACGAGCAGTACTTC. The encoded protein is CASSRIAGVDEQYF. Variable domain in full (rest from reference TRBV19 and TRBJ2-7): DGGITQSPKYLFRKEGQNVTLSCEQNLNHDAMYWYRQDPGQGLRLIYYSQIVNDFQKGDIAEGYSVSREKKESFPLTVTSAQKNPTAFYLCASSRIAGVDEQYFGPGTRLTVT.

The genes are TRBV4-2 and TRBJ1-3; 11 nucleotides line up with TRBD1. The length of the CDR3 is 15 residues. The V gene end was trimmed by 4 bases and the J gene end by 8 bases; junction bases not matched to a gene: 7. In germline, CDR1 is LGHNA, CDR2 YNFKEQ. This chain's CDR3 is CASSRRTGGLDTIYF. In DNA, the CDR3 is TGTGCCAGCAGCCGGAGGACAGGGGGCTTGGACACCATATATTTT.

The gene calls are TRBV5-1 and TRBJ1-1; D gene ambiguous. In germline, CDR1 is SGHRS, CDR2 YFSETQ. V gave up 2 bases and J gave up 2 bases, with 7 bases separating them. CDR3 length: 13 amino acids. The CDR3 DNA sequence: TGCGCCAGCAGCTTAACGGGAAACACTGAAGCTTTCTTT. Translation gives CASSLTGNTEAFF.

CDR3: CASSQEDRDSSGANVLTF. The CDR3 nucleotides are TGCGCCAGCAGCCAAGAGGACAGGGATAGCTCTGGGGCCAACGTCCTGACTTTC. This chain links TRBV4-3 with TRBJ2-6; 8 bases align to TRBD1. Germline CDR1 LGHNA, CDR2 YSLEER. There are 18 residues in the CDR3. Trimming took 0 bases from V and 0 from J; bases not matched to a gene: 4.

The chain uses TRBV5-1 and TRBJ2-3; 10 bases line up with TRBD1. In germline, CDR1 is SGHRS, CDR2 YFSETQ. Losses at the gene ends were 5 bases for V and 1 base for J; bases not matched to a gene: 4. This CDR3 region has 15 residues. CDR3 protein: CASRPGQGRTDTQYF. In DNA form, the CDR3 reads TGCGCCAGCAGACCGGGACAGGGGCGCACAGATACGCAGTATTTT. Filled out from reference TRBV5-1 and TRBJ2-3, the complete variable domain reads KAGVTQTPRYLIKTRGQQVTLSCSPISGHRSVSWYQQTPGQGLQFLFEYFSETQRNKGNFPGRFSGRQFSNSRSEMNVSTLELGDSALYLCASRPGQGRTDTQYFGPGTRLTVL.

The V call is TRBV4-3, the J call TRBJ1-2, with TRBD1 matching 8 bases. The CDR3 has 17 amino acids. The V segment lost 0 bases and the J segment 5 bases; nucleotides outside the gene matches: 11. Germline CDR1 and CDR2: LGHNA and YSLEER. In nucleotides, the CDR3 is TGCGCCAGCAGCCAAGACCCGAATACAGGGGGAGAATATGGCTACACCTTC. Translated, it gives CASSQDPNTGGEYGYTF.

The V and J genes are TRBV7-8 and TRBJ1-1; D remains ambiguous. This CDR3 contains 14 residues. Trimming removed 1 base at V and 0 bases at J, with 6 bases between. Looked up from germline, CDR1 is SGHVS and CDR2 is FQNEAQ. The CDR3 DNA is TGTGCCAGCAGCTTAGTTCGTTTGAACACTGAAGCTTTCTTT. The encoded protein is CASSLVRLNTEAFF. Combining the CDR3 with reference TRBV7-8 and TRBJ1-1 gives the whole variable domain GAGVSQSPRYKVAKRGQDVALRCDPISGHVSLFWYQQALGQGPEFLTYFQNEAQLDKSGLPSDRFFAERPEGSVSTLKIQRTQQEDSAVYLCASSLVRLNTEAFFGQGTRLTVV.

This rearrangement joins TRBV9 to TRBJ2-1, with D unresolved. Germline CDR1 SGDLS, CDR2 YYNGEE. CDR3 size: 12 residues. V was clipped by 2 bases and J by 4 bases, with 4 bases between them. In DNA form, the CDR3 reads TGTGCCAGCAGCGTGACTTACAATGAGCAGTTCTTC. This gives the protein CASSVTYNEQFF.

The chain is built from TRBV4-1 and TRBJ1-6, with D unclear. This CDR3 has 16 residues. Trimming pared 0 bases from V and 7 bases from J, leaving 13 bases between. Germline CDR1 is MGHRA and CDR2 is YSYEKL. Written as DNA, the CDR3 is TGCGCCAGCAGCCAAGAAGATGGGCAGCAAAATTCACCCCTCCACTTT. Residues: CASSQEDGQQNSPLHF.

This clone has a single count. The genes are TRBV7-3 and TRBJ2-1, with D possibly TRBD1 on 5 matching bases. This CDR3 has 15 amino acids. V shed 3 bases and J shed 10 bases, with 19 bases lying between them. Per the germline V gene, CDR1 is SGHTA and CDR2 is FQGTGA. CDR3 nucleotides: TGTGCCAGCAGCTTCCTAGGGGCGGCCTCCTCAGAGCAGTTCTTC. The encoded protein is CASSFLGAASSEQFF.

V and J are TRBV4-3 and TRBJ1-2, with TRBD1 identical over 9 bases. The V segment lost 0 bases and the J segment 7 bases; nucleotides outside the gene matches: 9. Per the germline V gene, CDR1 is LGHNA and CDR2 is YSLEER. The CDR3 has 16 amino acids. This CDR3 is CASSQDRDRAAGGYTF. CDR3 DNA: TGCGCCAGCAGCCAAGATCGGGACAGGGCGGCGGGTGGCTACACCTTC.

The gene calls are TRBV7-9 and TRBJ1-2; TRBD1 matches at 8 bases. The CDR3 sequence is 15 residues long. V shed 5 bases, J shed 5 bases, and the junction held 10 bases outside the gene matches. The germline V gene has CDR1 SEHNR and CDR2 FQNEAQ (reference sequence). This chain's CDR3 is CASSPPSGQGYGYTF. CDR3 sequence (DNA): TGTGCCAGCAGCCCGCCATCCGGACAGGGATATGGCTACACCTTC.

This clone has a single count. This sequence joins TRBV19 and TRBJ2-1; TRBD2 agrees at 8 bases. CDR1 is LNHDA and CDR2 is SQIVND in the germline V gene (reference sequence). This CDR3 spans 14 amino acids. V lost 7 bases to trimming and J lost 7 bases; unmatched junction nucleotides: 9. The DNA of the CDR3 is TGTGCCAGTAATCGGGGGGGTTTTGGGAATGAGCAGTTCTTC. This translates into CASNRGGFGNEQFF.

The J gene is TRBJ2-7, the V gene TRBV5-4; the match to TRBD1 covers 7 bases. V lost 4 bases and J lost 2; bases outside the gene matches: 6. The CDR3 spans 14 residues. The germline gives CDR1 SGHNT, CDR2 YYREEE (reference sequence). The CDR3 spells CASSVKGATYEQYF. The CDR3 nucleotides read TGTGCCAGCAGCGTTAAGGGGGCGACCTACGAGCAGTACTTC.

In this sample, this clone is medium-sized. The chain employs TRBV6-5 and TRBJ2-1; 9 nucleotides match TRBD1. Germline CDR1 is MNHEY and CDR2 is SVGAGI. J lost 2 bases, V lost 7 bases, and 6 bases had no gene match. This CDR3 region has 15 residues. CDR3 residues: CASTRQGGTYNEQFF. As DNA, the CDR3 is TGTGCCAGCACCCGACAGGGGGGCACCTACAATGAGCAGTTCTTC.

The V and J genes are TRBV6-1 and TRBJ1-1; TRBD1 is a possible D gene (5 bases). The V gene lost 3 bases and the J gene lost 1 base, with 9 bases spanning the gap. The length of the CDR3 is 14 residues. Germline V gene data show CDR1 as MNHNS and CDR2 as SASEGT. This chain's CDR3 is CASSESGANTEAFF. In nucleotides, the CDR3 is TGTGCCAGCAGTGAGTCTGGGGCGAACACTGAAGCTTTCTTT.

The CDR3 DNA follows: TGTGCCAGCAGTTCAGGATTCGGGGAGCTGTTTTTT. Translating it yields CASSSGFGELFF. The chain uses TRBV12-3 or TRBV12-4 and TRBJ2-2; no clear D gene. The CDR3 length is 12 residues. Trimming removed 4 bases at V and 7 bases at J, with 7 bases between.

The count of this clone is one. The rearrangement uses TRBV7-8 and TRBJ2-5; D gene unclear. From germline, CDR1 is SGHVS and CDR2 FQNEAQ. Trimming shortened V by 0 bases and J by 2 bases, and 4 bases separated the two germline ends. This CDR3 has 13 residues. Written as DNA, the CDR3 is TGTGCCAGCAGCTTAGCCCTACAAGAGACCCAGTACTTC. This translates into CASSLALQETQYF.

The rearrangement links TRBV19 to TRBJ1-1; D may be TRBD1 (5 bases). The CDR3 has 14 residues. The germline V gene encodes CDR1 LNHDA and CDR2 SQIVND (reference sequence). V gave up 5 bases and J gave up 5 bases, with 15 bases separating them. CDR3 DNA: TGTGCCAGTAGTGGCTCGGGGGGTTGGACTGAAGCTTTCTTT. Translation: CASSGSGGWTEAFF.

J is TRBJ2-1 and V is TRBV3-1 (or the pseudogene TRBV3-2); TRBD2 aligns across 9 bases. Germline V gene sequence: CDR1 LGHDT, CDR2 YNNKEL (reference sequence). V lost 4 bases to trimming and J lost 10 bases; unmatched junction nucleotides: 5. The CDR3 is 13 amino acids. The CDR3: CASSRRGGGEQFF. The CDR3 nucleotides are TGTGCCAGCAGCCGGCGGGGGGGAGGCGAGCAGTTCTTC.

The chain recombines TRBV7-2 with TRBJ1-1, with a weak D call TRBD1 (6 bases). V gave up 1 base and J gave up 5 bases, with 14 bases separating them. Per germline, CDR1 SGHTA and CDR2 FQGNSA. There are 15 residues in the CDR3. The CDR3 protein is CASSLVVGGGTEAFF. The CDR3 region has the DNA TGTGCCAGCAGCTTAGTTGTAGGGGGAGGGACTGAAGCTTTCTTT.

There are a few counts of this clone. The DNA of the CDR3 is TGTGCCAGCAGCCCGACAGGGAGGAATCAGCCCCAGCATTTT. This translates into CASSPTGRNQPQHF. This chain connects TRBV2 to TRBJ1-5, with 7 bases identical to TRBD1. The ends lost 6 bases at V and 4 bases at J; junction bases unmatched: 6. This CDR3 is 14 amino acids long. Looked up from germline, CDR1 is SNHLY and CDR2 is FYNNEI. The full variable domain, its missing parts supplied by reference TRBV2 and TRBJ1-5, is EPEVTQTPSHQVTQMGQEVILRCVPISNHLYFYWYRQILGQKVEFLVSFYNNEISEKSEIFDDQFSVERPDGSNFTLKIRSTKLEDSAMYFCASSPTGRNQPQHFGDGTRLSIL.

Only a few counts were recorded for this clone. The chain has TRBV7-2 and TRBJ1-4; 11 bases align to TRBD1. CDR3 length: 15 amino acids. The V gene's germline CDR1 is SGHTA and CDR2 FQGNSA. V lost 5 bases to trimming and J lost 7 bases; unmatched junction nucleotides: 6. The CDR3 DNA sequence: TGTGCCAGCAGCGGCGGGGGGACAGGGGGTGAAAAACTGTTTTTT. As protein: CASSGGGTGGEKLFF. Filled out from reference TRBV7-2 and TRBJ1-4, the complete variable domain reads GAGVSQSPSNKVTEKGKDVELRCDPISGHTALYWYRQSLGQGLEFLIYFQGNSAPDKSGLPSDRFSAERTGGSVSTLTIQRTQQEDSAVYLCASSGGGTGGEKLFFGSGTQLSVL.